This passage covers 4 T cell receptor beta chains from one sample sequenced in a study of T-cell memory formation after mild COVID-19. TCRdb redid the calling of the 5' RACE reads with MiXCR, one entry per CDR3 protein. The table has some 210,000 distinct CDR3 sequences, about 17% seen once. What was sequenced was PBMCs or a T cell subset sorted from them (not recorded which). All receptors derive from an adult woman who had mild COVID-19 (a few samples of this study predate the infection). Cell type and time point are not known.

This clonotype showed up just a few times. The genes are TRBV6-1 and TRBJ1-1, with 7 bases matching TRBD1. V was pared by 5 bases and J by 7 bases, with 13 bases of the junction left unmatched. The germline V gene encodes CDR1 MNHNS and CDR2 SASEGT. There are 15 residues in the CDR3. The CDR3 is CASSSLGGAPNEAFF. DNA of the CDR3: TGTGCCAGCAGTTCCTTAGGGGGCGCCCCCAATGAAGCTTTCTTT.

This chain uses TRBV7-2 with TRBJ1-2; no clear D. Deletions cut 2 bases from V and 3 bases from J, with 7 bases between. This CDR3 is built from 13 residues. Germline CDR1 reads SGHTA; CDR2 reads FQGNSA. CDR3 in DNA: TGTGCCAGCAGCTTAAGCATGGACTATGGCTACACCTTC. Protein sequence: CASSLSMDYGYTF.

This clonotype has only a few counts. The chain couples TRBV5-1 to TRBJ2-2; 9 bases agree with TRBD1. CDR1 SGHRS and CDR2 YFSETQ come from the germline V gene. V was pared by 4 bases and J by 4 bases, with 5 bases of the junction left unmatched. The CDR3 length is 15 residues. CDR3 amino acids: CASSEQGAPTGELFF. DNA of the CDR3: TGCGCCAGCAGCGAACAGGGGGCTCCCACCGGGGAGCTGTTTTTT.

V gene TRBV12-3 or TRBV12-4 combines with J gene TRBJ2-3; D might be TRBD2 (5 bases). The CDR3 consists of 13 residues. Trimming removed 3 bases from V and 4 bases from J, with 8 bases in between. CDR3 region: CASSFAGSDTQYF. As DNA, the CDR3 is TGTGCCAGCAGTTTCGCGGGCTCAGATACGCAGTATTTT.